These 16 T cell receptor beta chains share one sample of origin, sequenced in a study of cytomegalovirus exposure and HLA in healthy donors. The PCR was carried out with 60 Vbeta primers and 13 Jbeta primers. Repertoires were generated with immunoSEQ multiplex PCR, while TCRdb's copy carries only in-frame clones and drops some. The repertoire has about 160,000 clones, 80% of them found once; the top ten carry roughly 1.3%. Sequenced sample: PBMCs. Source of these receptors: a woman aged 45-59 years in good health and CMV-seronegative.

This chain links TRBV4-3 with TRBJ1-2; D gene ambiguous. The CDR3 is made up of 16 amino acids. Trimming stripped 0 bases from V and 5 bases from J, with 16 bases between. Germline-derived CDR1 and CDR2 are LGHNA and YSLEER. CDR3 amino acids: CASSQDRISDFYGYTF. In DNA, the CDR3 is TGCGCCAGCAGCCAAGATCGCATCTCCGACTTTTATGGCTACACCTTC.

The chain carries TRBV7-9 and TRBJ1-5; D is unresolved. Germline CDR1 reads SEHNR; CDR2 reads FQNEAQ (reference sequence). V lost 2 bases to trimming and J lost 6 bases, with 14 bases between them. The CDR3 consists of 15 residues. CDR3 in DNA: TGTGCCAGCAGCTTAATCGGTGGAGGGTCTCAGCCCCAGCATTTT. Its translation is CASSLIGGGSQPQHF.

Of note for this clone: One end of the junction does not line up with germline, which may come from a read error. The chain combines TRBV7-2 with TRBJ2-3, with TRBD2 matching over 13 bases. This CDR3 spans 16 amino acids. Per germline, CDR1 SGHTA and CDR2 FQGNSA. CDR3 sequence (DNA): TGTGCCAGCAGCTCCGGACTAGCGGGGGCCTCCGGGGCTCAGGTTTTT. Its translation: CASSSGLAGASGAQVF.

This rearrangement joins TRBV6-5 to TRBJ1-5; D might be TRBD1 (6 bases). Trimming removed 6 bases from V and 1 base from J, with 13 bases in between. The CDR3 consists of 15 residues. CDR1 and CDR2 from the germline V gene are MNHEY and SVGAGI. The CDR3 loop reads CASSQQGESNQPQHF. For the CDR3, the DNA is TGTGCCAGCAGCCAACAGGGTGAAAGCAATCAGCCCCAGCATTTT.

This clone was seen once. The CDR3: CASSSPTTGNTEAFF. Here the CDR3 DNA reads TGTGCCAGCAGTTCCCCCACGACAGGGAACACTGAAGCTTTCTTT. This chain links TRBV28 with TRBJ1-1; D might be TRBD1 (6 bases). The V and J ends lost 4 bases and 1 base respectively, with 13 bases between them. The CDR3 spans 15 residues. The germline gives CDR1 MDHEN, CDR2 SYDVKM.

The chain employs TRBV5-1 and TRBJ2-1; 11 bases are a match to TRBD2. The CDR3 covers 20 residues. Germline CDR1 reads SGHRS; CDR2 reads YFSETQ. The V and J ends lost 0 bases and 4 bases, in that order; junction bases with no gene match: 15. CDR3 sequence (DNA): TGCGCCAGCAGCTTGGGGAACCGACTAGCGGGGCGCATCCGTTACAATGAGCAGTTCTTC. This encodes CASSLGNRLAGRIRYNEQFF.

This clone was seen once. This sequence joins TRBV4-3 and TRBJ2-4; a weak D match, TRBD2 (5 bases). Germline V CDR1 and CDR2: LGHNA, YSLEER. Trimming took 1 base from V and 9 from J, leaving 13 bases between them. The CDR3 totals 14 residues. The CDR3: CASSQAWRAPIQYF. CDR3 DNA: TGCGCCAGCAGCCAAGCCTGGCGGGCCCCCATTCAGTACTTC.

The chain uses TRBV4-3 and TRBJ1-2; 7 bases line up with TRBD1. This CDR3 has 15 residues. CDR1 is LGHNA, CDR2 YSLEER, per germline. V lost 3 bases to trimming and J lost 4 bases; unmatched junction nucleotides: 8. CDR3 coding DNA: TGCGCCAGCAGCCAGGATCACAGGGGCAGCTATGGCTACACCTTC. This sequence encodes CASSQDHRGSYGYTF.

The CDR3 sequence: CASSQARGVWSPLHF. CDR3 nucleotide sequence: TGCGCCAGCAGCCAAGCACGGGGGGTTTGGTCACCCCTCCACTTT. J is TRBJ1-6 and V is TRBV4-3; possible D gene TRBD1, 5 bases. Germline values: CDR1 LGHNA, CDR2 YSLEER. This CDR3 spans 15 amino acids. V dropped 1 base and J dropped 10 bases, with 14 bases sitting between them.

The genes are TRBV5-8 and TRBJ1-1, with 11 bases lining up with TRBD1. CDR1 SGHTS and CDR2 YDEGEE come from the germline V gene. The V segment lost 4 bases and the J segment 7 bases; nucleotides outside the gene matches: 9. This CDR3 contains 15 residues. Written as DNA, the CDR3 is TGTGCCAGCAGCAGGGTCGGGACAGGGGGATTTGAAGCTTTCTTT. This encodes CASSRVGTGGFEAFF.

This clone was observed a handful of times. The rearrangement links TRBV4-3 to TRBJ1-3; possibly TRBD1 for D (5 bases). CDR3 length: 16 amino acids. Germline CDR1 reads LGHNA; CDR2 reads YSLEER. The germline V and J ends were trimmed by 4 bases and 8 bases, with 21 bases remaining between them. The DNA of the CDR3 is TGCGCCAGCAGCCGTCTCGGGGGAGAGGGGAAGTACACCATATATTTT. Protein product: CASSRLGGEGKYTIYF.

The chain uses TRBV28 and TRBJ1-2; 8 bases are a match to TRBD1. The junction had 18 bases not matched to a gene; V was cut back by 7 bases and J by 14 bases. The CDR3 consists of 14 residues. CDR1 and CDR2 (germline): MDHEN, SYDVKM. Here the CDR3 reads CASNSLRGRSGDTF. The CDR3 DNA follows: TGTGCCAGCAATAGCCTCAGGGGGCGATCAGGCGATACCTTC.

CDR3 bases: TGTGCCAGCAGCGTAGGACAGGGGCCCTACGAGCAGTACTTC. It specifies CASSVGQGPYEQYF. This chain uses TRBV9 with TRBJ2-7; 8 positions match TRBD1. V gave up 0 bases and J gave up 2 bases; unmatched junction bases: 1. Germline CDR1 and CDR2: SGDLS and YYNGEE. This CDR3 is 14 amino acids long.

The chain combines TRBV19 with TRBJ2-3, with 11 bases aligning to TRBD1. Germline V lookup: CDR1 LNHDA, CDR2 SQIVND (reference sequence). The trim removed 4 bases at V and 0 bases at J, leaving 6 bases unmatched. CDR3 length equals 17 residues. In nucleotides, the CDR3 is TGTGCCAGTAGTAGAGCCGGGACAGGGGGAAGCACAGATACGCAGTATTTT. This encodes CASSRAGTGGSTDTQYF.

CDR3 DNA: TGTGCCATCAGTGGTGAGGGCGCTAGCACAGATACGCAGTATTTT. This codes for CAISGEGASTDTQYF. The chain carries TRBV10-3 and TRBJ2-3; D possibly corresponds to TRBD2 (5 bases). V was shortened by 4 bases and J by 0 bases, with 11 bases between the two germline ends. This CDR3 spans 15 amino acids. Germline CDR1 is ENHRY and CDR2 is SYGVKD.

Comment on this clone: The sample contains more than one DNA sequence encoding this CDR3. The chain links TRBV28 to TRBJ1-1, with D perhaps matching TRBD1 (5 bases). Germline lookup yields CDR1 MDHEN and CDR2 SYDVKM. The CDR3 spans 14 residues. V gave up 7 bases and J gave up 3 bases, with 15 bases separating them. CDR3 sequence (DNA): TGTGCCAGCACCGTGGGGGGGGAACACACTGAAGCTTTCTTT. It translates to CASTVGGEHTEAFF.